This T cell receptor (beta chain) derives from a study of cytomegalovirus exposure and HLA in healthy donors. Points from the study as a whole: A later analysis found TCR association rates differed by HLA locus, highest for DRB1 and lowest for HLA-C. TCR beta chain V- and J-gene trimming was linked, in a later analysis, to a missense variant in DCLRE1C.

The primer mix had 60 Vbeta and 13 Jbeta primers. TCRdb's table, derived via immunoSEQ multiplex PCR, lists solely in-frame clones and lacks some. This table lists 130,000 or so clones. About this clone itself: Its antigen is currently unknown.

The CDR3 covers 18 residues. Germline V gives CDR1 LNHNV, CDR2 YYDKDF (reference sequence). The germline V and J ends were trimmed by 1 base and 3 bases, with 21 bases remaining between them. The sequenced material came from PBMCs. The V gene is TRBV15, the J gene TRBJ2-5; D is perhaps TRBD2 (6 bases). The source is a woman between 40 and 50 years old in good health and CMV-seropositive. The CDR3 is CATSRGEALRQLEETQYF. CDR3 bases: TGTGCCACCAGCAGAGGGGAGGCTTTGCGCCAGTTAGAAGAGACCCAGTACTTC.